This T cell receptor (beta chain) was retrieved from a study of vaccination and CD4 T cells after COVID-19. Study-wide context: Post-COVID samples were collected a median roughly 93 days following diagnosis, spanning 35 to 161.

Treatment denoted: roughly 10-day PBMC culture with coronavirus spike peptide pools or control peptides (ViraFEST assay). Samples of CD4+ T cells were obtained from the unexposed donor before the COVID-19 pandemic (2011-2018). This clonotype has more than one count but fewer than ten. The antigen is unknown. The CDR3 is made up of 17 amino acids. With 3 bases removed from V and 1 base from J, the gap between germline ends came to 15 bases. Once obtained from cultured CD4+ T cells, the DNA was sequenced using the Oncomine TCR Beta short-read assay. TCRdb redid the calling of the PCR reads with MiXCR, one entry per CDR3 protein. The sample lists some 500 distinct CDR3 sequences; 15% were seen once.

The sequencing input was CD4+ T cells from blood, cultured in vitro. This receptor was taken from a human donor in good health. V is TRBV12-3 or TRBV12-4 and J is TRBJ2-2, with D unclear. CDR3 nucleotide sequence: TGTGCCAGCAGTTTTAGTTTGCAACTACGGAACACCGGGGAGCTGTTTTTT. This codes for CASSFSLQLRNTGELFF.